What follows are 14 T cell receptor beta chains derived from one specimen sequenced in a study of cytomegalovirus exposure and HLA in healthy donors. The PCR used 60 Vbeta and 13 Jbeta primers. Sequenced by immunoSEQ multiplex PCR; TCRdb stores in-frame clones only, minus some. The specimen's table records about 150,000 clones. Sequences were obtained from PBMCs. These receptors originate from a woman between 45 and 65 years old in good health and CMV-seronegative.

The DNA for the CDR3 is TGTGCCAGCAGCGCGACAGGGAAAATGAACTATGGCTACACCTTC. This codes for CASSATGKMNYGYTF. The chain joins TRBV5-6 to TRBJ1-2; TRBD1 aligns across 7 bases. The V and J ends lost 4 bases and 2 bases, in that order; junction bases with no gene match: 8. Germline CDR1 SGHDT, CDR2 YYEEEE. CDR3 length equals 15 residues. The full variable domain, its missing parts supplied by reference TRBV5-6 and TRBJ1-2, is DAGVTQSPTHLIKTRGQQVTLRCSPKSGHDTVSWYQQALGQGPQFIFQYYEEEERQRGNFPDRFSGHQFPNYSSELNVNALLLGDSALYLCASSATGKMNYGYTFGSGTRLTVV.

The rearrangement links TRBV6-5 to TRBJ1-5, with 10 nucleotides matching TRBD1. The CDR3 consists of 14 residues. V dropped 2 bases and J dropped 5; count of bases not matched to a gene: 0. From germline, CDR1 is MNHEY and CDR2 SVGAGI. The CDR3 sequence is CASSYGTGDQPQHF. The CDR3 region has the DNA TGTGCCAGCAGTTACGGGACAGGGGATCAGCCCCAGCATTTT.

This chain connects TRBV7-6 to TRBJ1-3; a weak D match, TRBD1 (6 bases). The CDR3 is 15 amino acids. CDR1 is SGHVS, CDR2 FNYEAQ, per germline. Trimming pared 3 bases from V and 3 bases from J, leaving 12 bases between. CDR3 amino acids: CASSFRRGIGNTIYF. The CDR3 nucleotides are TGTGCCAGCAGCTTTCGCAGGGGAATTGGAAACACCATATATTTT. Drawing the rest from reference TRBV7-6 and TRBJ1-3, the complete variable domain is GAGVSQSPRYKVTKRGQDVALRCDPISGHVSLYWYRQALGQGPEFLTYFNYEAQQDKSGLPNDRFSAERPEGSISTLTIQRTEQRDSAMYRCASSFRRGIGNTIYFGEGSWLTVV.

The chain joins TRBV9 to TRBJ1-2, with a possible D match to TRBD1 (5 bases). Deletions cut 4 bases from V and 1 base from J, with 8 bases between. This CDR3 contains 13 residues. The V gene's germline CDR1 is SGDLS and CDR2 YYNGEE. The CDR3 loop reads CASSLGGNYGYTF. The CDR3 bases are TGTGCCAGCAGCTTGGGGGGTAACTATGGCTACACCTTC. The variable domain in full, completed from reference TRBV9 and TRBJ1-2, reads DSGVTQTPKHLITATGQRVTLRCSPRSGDLSVYWYQQSLDQGLQFLIQYYNGEERAKGNILERFSAQQFPDLHSELNLSSLELGDSALYFCASSLGGNYGYTFGSGTRLTVV.

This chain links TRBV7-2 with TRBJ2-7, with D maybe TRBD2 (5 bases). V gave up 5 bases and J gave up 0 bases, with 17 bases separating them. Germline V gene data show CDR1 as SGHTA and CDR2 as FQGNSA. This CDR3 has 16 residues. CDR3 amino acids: CASSLSRGISSYEQYF. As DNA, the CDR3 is TGTGCCAGCAGCCTTAGTAGAGGGATTTCCTCCTACGAGCAGTACTTC.

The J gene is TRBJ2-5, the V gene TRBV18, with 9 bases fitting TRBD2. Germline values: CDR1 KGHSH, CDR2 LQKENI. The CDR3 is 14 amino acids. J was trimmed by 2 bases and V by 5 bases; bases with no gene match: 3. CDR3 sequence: CASSMTSGQETQYF. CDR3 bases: TGTGCCAGCTCAATGACTAGCGGACAAGAGACCCAGTACTTC.

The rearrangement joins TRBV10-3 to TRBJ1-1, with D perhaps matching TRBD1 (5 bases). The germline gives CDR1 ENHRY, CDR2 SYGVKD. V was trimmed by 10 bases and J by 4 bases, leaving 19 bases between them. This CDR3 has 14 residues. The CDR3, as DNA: TGTGCCAGCAGAGTAATGCAGGGTGTCACTGAAGCTTTCTTT. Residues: CASRVMQGVTEAFF.

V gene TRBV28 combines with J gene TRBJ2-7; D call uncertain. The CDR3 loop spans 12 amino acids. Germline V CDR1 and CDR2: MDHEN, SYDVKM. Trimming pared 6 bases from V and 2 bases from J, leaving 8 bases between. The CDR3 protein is CASSPRAYEQYF. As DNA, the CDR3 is TGTGCCAGCAGCCCCCGGGCCTACGAGCAGTACTTC.

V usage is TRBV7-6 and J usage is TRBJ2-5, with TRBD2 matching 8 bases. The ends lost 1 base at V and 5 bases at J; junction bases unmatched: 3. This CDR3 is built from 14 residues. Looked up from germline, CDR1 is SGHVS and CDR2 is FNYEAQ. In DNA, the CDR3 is TGTGCCAGCAGCTTAGTAGGCGGGGGGGAGACCCAGTACTTC. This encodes CASSLVGGGETQYF.

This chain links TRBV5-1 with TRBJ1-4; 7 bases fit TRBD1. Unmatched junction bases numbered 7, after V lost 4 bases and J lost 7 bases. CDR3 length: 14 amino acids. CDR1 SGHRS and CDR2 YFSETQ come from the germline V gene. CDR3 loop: CASSRTGVGEKLFF. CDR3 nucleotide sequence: TGCGCCAGCAGCCGAACAGGGGTGGGTGAAAAACTGTTTTTT. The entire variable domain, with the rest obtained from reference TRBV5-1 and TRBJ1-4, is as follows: KAGVTQTPRYLIKTRGQQVTLSCSPISGHRSVSWYQQTPGQGLQFLFEYFSETQRNKGNFPGRFSGRQFSNSRSEMNVSTLELGDSALYLCASSRTGVGEKLFFGSGTQLSVL.

The CDR3 DNA follows: TGTGCCTGGAGGAGACCGGACAGGGAGAATACTGAAGCTTTCTTT. Translation: CAWRRPDRENTEAFF. V gene TRBV30 combines with J gene TRBJ1-1; the match to TRBD1 covers 8 bases. This CDR3 is built from 15 residues. Looked up from germline, CDR1 is GTSNPN and CDR2 is SVGIG (reference sequence). J was trimmed by 5 bases and V by 3 bases; bases with no gene match: 11.

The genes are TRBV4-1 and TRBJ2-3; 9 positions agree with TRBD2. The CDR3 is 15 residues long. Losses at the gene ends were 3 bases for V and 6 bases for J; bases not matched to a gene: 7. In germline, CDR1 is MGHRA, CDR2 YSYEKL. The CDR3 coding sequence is TGCGCCAGCAGCCAGCTACCTCTAGCGGGGGATACGCAGTATTTT. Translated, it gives CASSQLPLAGDTQYF.

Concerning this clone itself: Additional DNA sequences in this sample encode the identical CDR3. Here the CDR3 DNA reads TGTGCCAGCAGCGGGAGCTCCTACAATGAGCAGTTCTTC. Its protein is CASSGSSYNEQFF. The V gene is TRBV28, the J gene TRBJ2-1, with a possible D match to TRBD2 (6 bases). V gave up 6 bases and J gave up 0 bases, with 6 bases separating them. Germline CDR1 is MDHEN and CDR2 is SYDVKM. This CDR3 region has 13 residues. The full variable domain, in which reference TRBV28 and TRBJ2-1 provide the parts outside the CDR3, is DVKVTQSSRYLVKRTGEKVFLECVQDMDHENMFWYRQDPGLGLRLIYFSYDVKMKEKGDIPEGYSVSREKKERFSLILESASTNQTSMYLCASSGSSYNEQFFGPGTRLTVL.

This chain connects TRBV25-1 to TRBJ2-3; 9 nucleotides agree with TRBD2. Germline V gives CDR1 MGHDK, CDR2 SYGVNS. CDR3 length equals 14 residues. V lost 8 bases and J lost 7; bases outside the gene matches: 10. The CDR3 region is CASLRGGGAYTQYF. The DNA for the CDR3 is TGTGCCAGCTTGCGAGGCGGGGGGGCTTATACGCAGTATTTT. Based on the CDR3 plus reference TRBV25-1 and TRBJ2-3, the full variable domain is EADIYQTPRYLVIGTGKKITLECSQTMGHDKMYWYQQDPGMELHLIHYSYGVNSTEKGDLSSESTVSRIRTEHFPLTLESARPSHTSQYLCASLRGGGAYTQYFGPGTRLTVL.